This T cell receptor (beta chain) was captured by sequencing in a study of cytomegalovirus exposure and HLA in healthy donors. Background on the study: The Caucasian-associated ancestry cluster held about 80% of around 380 genotyped donors.

The PCR had 60 Vbeta and 13 Jbeta primers. Sequencing used immunoSEQ multiplex PCR; TCRdb keeps in-frame clones, though not all of them. The repertoire holds just over 150,000 clones, with around 76% as singletons. The V gene lost 5 bases and the J gene lost 7 bases, with 11 bases spanning the gap. The germline CDR1 and CDR2 sequences are SGHVS and FQNEAQ. The CDR3 has 12 amino acids. The sequence came from a female donor in good health and CMV-seronegative. The rearrangement uses TRBV7-8 and TRBJ1-1; D remains ambiguous. The sample was PBMCs. The CDR3 loop is CASSAGLDEAFF. Here the CDR3 DNA reads TGTGCCAGCAGCGCTGGACTCGATGAAGCTTTCTTT.